What follows are 24 T cell receptor beta chains derived from one specimen sequenced in a study of T cell changes during pregnancy in multiple sclerosis. Repertoires were generated with immunoSEQ multiplex PCR, while TCRdb's copy carries only in-frame clones and drops some. The table records under 20,000 clones, about 88% of them present only once. Sequenced here: CD8+ T cells from peripheral blood mononuclear cells, sampled in the second trimester of pregnancy. Receptor source: a female donor in good health, enrolled as a control in a pregnancy study.

The V and J genes are TRBV29-1 and TRBJ1-1; D perhaps matches TRBD1 (5 bases). This CDR3 has 12 residues. Germline lookup yields CDR1 SQVTM and CDR2 ANQGSEA. The DNA of the CDR3 is TGCTCTCCCCTCAGGGTGAACACTGAAGCTTTCTTT. Residues: CSPLRVNTEAFF.

This chain links TRBV19 with TRBJ1-2; D call uncertain. The germline V and J ends were trimmed by 3 bases and 3 bases, with 20 bases remaining between them. The CDR3 consists of 17 residues. CDR1 is LNHDA and CDR2 is SQIVND in the germline V gene (reference sequence). Here the CDR3 DNA reads TGTGCCAGTAGTATGGAGGCCCTGGGAATCCCCTACTATGGCTACACCTTC. This sequence encodes CASSMEALGIPYYGYTF.

This rearrangement joins TRBV5-8 to TRBJ2-3; no clear D. Germline V CDR1 and CDR2: SGHTS, YDEGEE. V was shortened by 2 bases and J by 6 bases, with 10 bases between the two germline ends. This CDR3 has 13 amino acids. CDR3 DNA: TGTGCCAGCAGCTTTCGCTGGGCGGATACGCAGTATTTT. This encodes CASSFRWADTQYF.

The CDR3 DNA reads as TGTGCCAGCAGCTTAGTTGGGCTAGCGGGGGAGCAGTACTTC. Its protein is CASSLVGLAGEQYF. The chain joins TRBV11-2 to TRBJ2-7, with 9 nucleotides matching TRBD2. The germline V gene has CDR1 SGHAT and CDR2 FQNNGV. The CDR3 is 14 amino acids. The junction had 5 bases not matched to a gene; V was cut back by 1 base and J by 7 bases.

V gene TRBV6-6 combines with J gene TRBJ2-3; the match to TRBD1 covers 7 bases. V lost 6 bases, J lost 2 bases, and 8 bases stayed unmatched. Germline CDR1 is MNHNY and CDR2 is SVGAGI (reference sequence). The CDR3 consists of 15 residues. CDR3 protein: CASSLGTVHTDTQYF. The CDR3 region has the DNA TGTGCCAGCAGCCTGGGGACAGTTCACACAGATACGCAGTATTTT.

J is TRBJ2-2 and V is TRBV29-1; D is perhaps TRBD1 (6 bases). CDR3 length: 13 residues. V was clipped by 6 bases and J by 4 bases, with 12 bases between them. Germline V gene lookup returns CDR1 SQVTM and CDR2 ANQGSEA. The chain's CDR3 is CSVLQGSTGELFF. The DNA for the CDR3 is TGCAGCGTGCTGCAGGGGAGCACCGGGGAGCTGTTTTTT.

The chain carries TRBV5-5 and TRBJ2-7, with 12 bases matching TRBD1. Germline V gene sequence: CDR1 SGHKS, CDR2 YYEKEE (reference sequence). V gave up 3 bases and J gave up 3 bases; unmatched junction bases: 7. The CDR3 runs to 16 residues. The CDR3 nucleotides read TGTGCCAGCAGCTCCCCGGGACAGGGGGCTGACTACGAGCAGTACTTC. This gives the protein CASSSPGQGADYEQYF.

This clone showed up just once. CDR3 amino acids: CASSLLTGGLDEQFF. Here the CDR3 DNA reads TGTGCCAGCAGCTTACTAACGGGGGGGCTCGATGAGCAGTTCTTC. The chain is built from TRBV7-3 and TRBJ2-1; TRBD2 matches 8 bases. Germline V lookup: CDR1 SGHTA, CDR2 FQGTGA. The CDR3 has 15 residues. V trimming: 2 bases; J trimming: 8 bases; junction bases outside the gene matches: 8. Supplemented by reference TRBV7-3 and TRBJ2-1, the full variable domain reads GAGVSQTPSNKVTEKGKYVELRCDPISGHTALYWYRQSLGQGPEFLIYFQGTGAADDSGLPNDRFFAVRPEGSVSTLKIQRTERGDSAVYLCASSLLTGGLDEQFFGPGTRLTVL.

The chain combines TRBV6-1 with TRBJ1-2; TRBD1 aligns across 8 bases. The V segment lost 6 bases and the J segment 4 bases; nucleotides outside the gene matches: 4. There are 13 residues in the CDR3. The germline gives CDR1 MNHNS, CDR2 SASEGT. CDR3 sequence reads: CASRDGQGYGYTF. Written as DNA, the CDR3 is TGTGCCAGCAGAGATGGACAGGGCTATGGCTACACCTTC.

This chain joins TRBV29-1 and TRBJ2-1, with 8 bases aligning to TRBD2. Germline values: CDR1 SQVTM, CDR2 ANQGSEA. The junction had 8 bases not matched to a gene; V was cut back by 0 bases and J by 7 bases. This CDR3 comprises 15 residues. In nucleotides, the CDR3 is TGCAGCGTTGAAGACCCAGCGGGAGTTTCGAATGAGCAGTTCTTC. It yields the protein CSVEDPAGVSNEQFF.

The V gene is TRBV30, the J gene TRBJ1-2, with a possible D match to TRBD1 (5 bases). Looked up from germline, CDR1 is GTSNPN and CDR2 is SVGIG (reference sequence). The CDR3 contains 18 residues. Trimming took off 1 base at V and 5 bases at J, with 26 bases between the two ends. The CDR3 region has the DNA TGTGCCTGGAGTGGGTTGACGAATGTACAGGAAGTCCGTTATGGCTACACCTTC. Amino acids: CAWSGLTNVQEVRYGYTF. The full variable domain, in which reference TRBV30 and TRBJ1-2 provide the parts outside the CDR3, is SQTIHQWPATLVQPVGSPLSLECTVEGTSNPNLYWYRQAAGRGLQLLFYSVGIGQISSEVPQNLSASRPQDRQFILSSKKLLLSDSGFYLCAWSGLTNVQEVRYGYTFGSGTRLTVV.

The J gene is TRBJ2-3, the V gene TRBV27; D remains ambiguous. Trimming left V 4 bases short and J 4 bases short, with 3 bases between. This CDR3 region has 11 residues. Germline CDR1 is MNHEY and CDR2 is SMNVEV (reference sequence). CDR3 in amino acids: CASSSSDTQYF. The CDR3 DNA reads TGTGCCAGCAGTTCCTCAGATACGCAGTATTTT.

This chain links TRBV6-6 with TRBJ2-1; D remains unclear. The CDR3 sequence is 12 residues long. CDR1 and CDR2 from the germline V gene are MNHNY and SVGAGI (reference sequence). V lost 4 bases to trimming and J lost 8 bases, with 9 bases between them. CDR3 in DNA: TGTGCCAGCAGTTCCTTGGGCCATGAGCAGTTCTTC. Translated, it gives CASSSLGHEQFF.

The chain joins TRBV20-1 to TRBJ1-2; no definite D call. Germline V lookup: CDR1 DFQATT, CDR2 SNEGSKA (reference sequence). CDR3 length: 9 residues. DNA for the CDR3: TGCACCCCCGGTTATGGCTACACCTTC. Translation: CTPGYGYTF.

V and J are TRBV6-1 and TRBJ1-2; 7 bases line up with TRBD1. Germline lookup yields CDR1 MNHNS and CDR2 SASEGT. V shed 0 bases and J 3 bases; nucleotides not matched to a gene: 4. The CDR3 covers 15 residues. The CDR3 coding sequence is TGTGCCAGCAGTGAAGCCCGGGACAGACACTATGGCTACACCTTC. Amino acid sequence: CASSEARDRHYGYTF.

The chain couples TRBV27 to TRBJ2-7; 8 nucleotides match TRBD1. Germline trimming cut 3 bases from V and 3 bases from J; bases unmatched to any gene: 4. The CDR3 is 14 residues long. From germline, CDR1 is MNHEY and CDR2 SMNVEV (reference sequence). The CDR3 here is CASSFSGGLYEQYF. CDR3 bases: TGTGCCAGCAGTTTCTCAGGGGGCCTCTACGAGCAGTACTTC.

The gene calls are TRBV7-8 and TRBJ2-1, with TRBD2 matching over 8 bases. Germline-derived CDR1 and CDR2 are SGHVS and FQNEAQ. The CDR3 consists of 16 residues. The ends lost 5 bases at V and 3 bases at J; junction bases unmatched: 9. CDR3 nucleotide sequence: TGTGCCAGCAGCAGGTTTCGCGGGGGGCTCTACAATGAGCAGTTCTTC. This codes for CASSRFRGGLYNEQFF.

The rearrangement links TRBV19 to TRBJ2-1, with TRBD1 matching over 8 bases. The CDR3 spans 15 residues. CDR1 and CDR2 from the germline V gene are LNHDA and SQIVND (reference sequence). The trim removed 6 bases at V and 6 bases at J, leaving 10 bases unmatched. In DNA, the CDR3 is TGTGCCAGTAGATTACGGGACAGGCAATCCAATGAGCAGTTCTTC. Translating gives CASRLRDRQSNEQFF.

The rearrangement links TRBV10-1 to TRBJ1-2; a weak D match, TRBD1 (6 bases). There are 13 residues in the CDR3. V dropped 9 bases and J dropped 4 bases, with 15 bases sitting between them. Germline lookup yields CDR1 WNHNN and CDR2 SYGVQD (reference sequence). DNA for the CDR3: TGCGCCAGTACTCCTGGGACAACCTATGGCTACACCTTC. Protein: CASTPGTTYGYTF.

V is TRBV12-5 and J is TRBJ2-7, with 11 nucleotides matching TRBD1. Germline CDR1 LGHNT, CDR2 FRNRAP. The CDR3 consists of 14 residues. V lost 4 bases to trimming and J lost 3 bases; unmatched junction nucleotides: 2. DNA of the CDR3: TGTGCTAGTGGTTGGGGACAGGGGGTCTACGAGCAGTACTTC. Translation: CASGWGQGVYEQYF.

For the CDR3, the DNA is TGTGCCAGCAGCTTGTCCGGGGACTATCTTAATTCACCCCTCCACTTT. Protein sequence: CASSLSGDYLNSPLHF. J is TRBJ1-6 and V is TRBV5-6, with a tentative D call TRBD1 (5 bases). Germline assignment: CDR1 SGHDT and CDR2 YYEEEE. The CDR3 is 16 amino acids. V lost 1 base and J 6 bases, leaving 14 bases between the germline ends.

This sequence joins TRBV7-9 and TRBJ2-7; D remains unclear. The CDR3 runs to 12 residues. In germline, CDR1 is SEHNR, CDR2 FQNEAQ (reference sequence). Trimming pared 1 base from V and 7 bases from J, leaving 8 bases between. DNA of the CDR3: TGTGCCAGCAGCTTAGAGAGGCAGGAGCAGTACTTC. Translated: CASSLERQEQYF.

V gene TRBV7-9 combines with J gene TRBJ1-5; perhaps TRBD1 as D (5 bases). CDR1 SEHNR and CDR2 FQNEAQ come from the germline V gene (reference sequence). There are 14 residues in the CDR3. Trimming pared 4 bases from V and 2 bases from J, leaving 9 bases between. In nucleotides, the CDR3 is TGTGCCAGCAGCTCCGGGACTGGCAATCAGCCCCAGCATTTT. Amino acid sequence: CASSSGTGNQPQHF.

The V and J genes are TRBV19 and TRBJ1-2; D is perhaps TRBD1 (5 bases). CDR1 LNHDA and CDR2 SQIVND come from the germline V gene (reference sequence). Trimming left V 4 bases short and J 5 bases short, with 20 bases between. This CDR3 is 16 amino acids long. This CDR3 is CASSTFTGDSDYGYTF. The CDR3, as DNA: TGTGCCAGTAGTACCTTTACCGGAGACAGCGATTATGGCTACACCTTC.